This T cell receptor (beta chain) was identified in a study of radiotherapy plus CTLA-4 blockade in lung cancer. Study in general: Objective responses were documented in 15% to 20% of patients, with disease control in 25% to 35%.

The study's findings and limits: Early blood T cell clone dynamics, with interferon-beta, were reported to best predict response. Peripheral blood showed expansion of tumor-derived TCR clones after radiotherapy and ipilimumab.

CDR1 is SGHRS, CDR2 YFSETQ, per germline. The CDR3 runs to 16 residues. V was clipped by 0 bases and J by 0 bases, with 10 bases between them. In the case of this clone: The antigen remains unidentified.

Clones were sequenced by immunoSEQ multiplex PCR, and TCRdb holds only the in-frame ones, with some missing. The profile shows nearly 95,000 clones, around 80% of them singletons. This chain links TRBV5-1 with TRBJ1-5; D gene ambiguous. The receptor was isolated from a human donor with non-small cell lung cancer that progressed on radiotherapy plus ipilimumab. The sequenced sample was peripheral blood, obtained from a patient treated with radiotherapy plus ipilimumab. CDR3 amino acids: CASSLGTLPSNQPQHF. The CDR3 DNA is TGCGCCAGCAGCTTGGGAACCCTTCCTAGCAATCAGCCCCAGCATTTT.